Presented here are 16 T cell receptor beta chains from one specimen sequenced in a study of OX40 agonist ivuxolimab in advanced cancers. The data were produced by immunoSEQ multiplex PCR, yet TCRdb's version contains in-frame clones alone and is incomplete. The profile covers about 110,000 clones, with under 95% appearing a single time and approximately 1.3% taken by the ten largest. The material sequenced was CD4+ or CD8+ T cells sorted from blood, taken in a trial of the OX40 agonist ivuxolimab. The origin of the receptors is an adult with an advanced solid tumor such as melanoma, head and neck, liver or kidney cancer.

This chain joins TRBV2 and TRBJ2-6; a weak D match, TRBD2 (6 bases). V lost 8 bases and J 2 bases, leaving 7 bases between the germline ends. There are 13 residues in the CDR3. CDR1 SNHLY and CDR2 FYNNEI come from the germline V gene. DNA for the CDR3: TGTGCCAGCGGGGGGACTGGGGCCAACGTCCTGACTTTC. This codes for CASGGTGANVLTF.

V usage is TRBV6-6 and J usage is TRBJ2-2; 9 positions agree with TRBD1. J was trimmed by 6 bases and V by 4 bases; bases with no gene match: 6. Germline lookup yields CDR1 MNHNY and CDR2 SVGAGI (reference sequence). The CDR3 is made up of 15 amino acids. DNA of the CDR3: TGTGCCAGCAGTTCGTGGGACAGGGATTCCGGGGAGCTGTTTTTT. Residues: CASSSWDRDSGELFF.

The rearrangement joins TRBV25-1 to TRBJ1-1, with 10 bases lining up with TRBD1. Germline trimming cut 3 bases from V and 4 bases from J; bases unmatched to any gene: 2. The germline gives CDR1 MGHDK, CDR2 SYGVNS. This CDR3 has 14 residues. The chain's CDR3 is CASSDRQGATEAFF. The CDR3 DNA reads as TGTGCCAGCAGTGACCGACAGGGGGCCACTGAAGCTTTCTTT.

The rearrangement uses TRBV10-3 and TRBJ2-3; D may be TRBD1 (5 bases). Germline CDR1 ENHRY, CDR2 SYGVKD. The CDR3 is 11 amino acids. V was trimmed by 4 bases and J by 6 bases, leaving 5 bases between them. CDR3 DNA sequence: TGTGCCATCAGTGGGGGCGATACGCAGTATTTT. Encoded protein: CAISGGDTQYF.

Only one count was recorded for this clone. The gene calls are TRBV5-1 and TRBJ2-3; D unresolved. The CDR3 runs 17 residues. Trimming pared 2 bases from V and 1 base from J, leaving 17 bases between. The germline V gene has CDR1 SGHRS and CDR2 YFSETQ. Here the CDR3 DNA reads TGCGCCAGCAGCTTCACCTCCGGAGTATTTGGCACAGATACGCAGTATTTT. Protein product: CASSFTSGVFGTDTQYF.

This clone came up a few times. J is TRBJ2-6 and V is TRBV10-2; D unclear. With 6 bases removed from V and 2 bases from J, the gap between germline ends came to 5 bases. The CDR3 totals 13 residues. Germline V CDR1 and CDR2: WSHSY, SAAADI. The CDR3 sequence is CASRVPGANVLTF. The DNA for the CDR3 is TGCGCCAGCAGGGTACCTGGGGCCAACGTCCTGACTTTC.

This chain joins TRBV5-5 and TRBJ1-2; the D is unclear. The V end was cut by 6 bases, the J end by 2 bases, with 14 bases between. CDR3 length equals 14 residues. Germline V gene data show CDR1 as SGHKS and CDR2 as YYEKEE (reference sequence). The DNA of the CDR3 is TGTGCCAGCACCCCCTACAAGGCGAACTATGGCTACACCTTC. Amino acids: CASTPYKANYGYTF.

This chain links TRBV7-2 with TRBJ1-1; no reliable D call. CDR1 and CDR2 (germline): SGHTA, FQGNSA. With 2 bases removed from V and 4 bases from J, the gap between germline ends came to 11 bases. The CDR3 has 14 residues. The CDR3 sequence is CASSLLGRGTEAFF. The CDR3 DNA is TGTGCCAGCAGCTTACTCGGGCGGGGCACTGAAGCTTTCTTT.

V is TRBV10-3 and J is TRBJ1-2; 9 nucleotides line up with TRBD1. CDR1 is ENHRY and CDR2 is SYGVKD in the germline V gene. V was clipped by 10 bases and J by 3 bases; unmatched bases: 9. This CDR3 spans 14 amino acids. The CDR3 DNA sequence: TGTGCCACCGTACGGGACAGGGTAGACTATGGCTACACCTTC. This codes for CATVRDRVDYGYTF.

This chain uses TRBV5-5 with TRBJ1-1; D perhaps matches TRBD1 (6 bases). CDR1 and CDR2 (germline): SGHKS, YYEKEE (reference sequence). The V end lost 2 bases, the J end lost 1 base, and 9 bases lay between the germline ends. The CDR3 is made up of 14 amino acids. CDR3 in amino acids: CASSFGTPNTEAFF. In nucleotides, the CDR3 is TGTGCCAGCAGCTTCGGGACACCGAACACTGAAGCTTTCTTT.

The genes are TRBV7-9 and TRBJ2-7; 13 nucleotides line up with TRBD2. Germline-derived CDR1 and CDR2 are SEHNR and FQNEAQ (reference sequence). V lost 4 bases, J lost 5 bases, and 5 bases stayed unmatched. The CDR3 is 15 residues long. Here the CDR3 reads CASSSGTSGIHEQYF. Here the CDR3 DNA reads TGTGCCAGCAGCTCCGGGACTAGCGGGATCCACGAGCAGTACTTC. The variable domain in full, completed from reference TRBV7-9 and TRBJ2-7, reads DTGVSQNPRHKITKRGQNVTFRCDPISEHNRLYWYRQTLGQGPEFLTYFQNEAQLEKSRLLSDRFSAERPKGSFSTLEIQRTEQGDSAMYLCASSSGTSGIHEQYFGPGTRLTVT.

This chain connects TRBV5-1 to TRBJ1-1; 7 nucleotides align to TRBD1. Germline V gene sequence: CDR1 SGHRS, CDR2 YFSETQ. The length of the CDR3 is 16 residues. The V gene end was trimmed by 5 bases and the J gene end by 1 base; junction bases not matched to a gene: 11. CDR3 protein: CASRANRGHTNTEAFF. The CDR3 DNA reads TGCGCCAGCAGGGCGAACAGGGGACATACGAACACTGAAGCTTTCTTT.

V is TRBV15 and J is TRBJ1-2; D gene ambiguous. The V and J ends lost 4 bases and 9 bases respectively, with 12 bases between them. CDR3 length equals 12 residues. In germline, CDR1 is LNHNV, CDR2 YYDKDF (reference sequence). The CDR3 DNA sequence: TGTGCCACCAGCATGAACAAGGGCAGCTACACCTTC. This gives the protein CATSMNKGSYTF. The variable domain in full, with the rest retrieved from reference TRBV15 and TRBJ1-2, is DAMVIQNPRYQVTQFGKPVTLSCSQTLNHNVMYWYQQKSSQAPKLLFHYYDKDFNNEADTPDNFQSRRPNTSFCFLDIRSPGLGDTAMYLCATSMNKGSYTFGSGTRLTVV.

The CDR3 DNA sequence: TGCGCCAGCAGCTTGGGAAGGGCGGGAGGATCAAACAATGAGCAGTTCTTC. As protein: CASSLGRAGGSNNEQFF. This chain uses TRBV5-1 with TRBJ2-1, with 8 bases that match TRBD2. Per germline, CDR1 SGHRS and CDR2 YFSETQ. The CDR3 covers 17 residues. Trimming took 0 bases from V and 5 from J; bases not matched to a gene: 10.

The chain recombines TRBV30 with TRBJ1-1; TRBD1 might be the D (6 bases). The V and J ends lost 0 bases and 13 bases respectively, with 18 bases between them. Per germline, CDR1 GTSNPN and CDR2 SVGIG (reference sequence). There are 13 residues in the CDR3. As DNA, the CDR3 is TGTGCCTGGAGTGTGAGGGGGATACTCGCTGATTTCTTT. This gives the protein CAWSVRGILADFF. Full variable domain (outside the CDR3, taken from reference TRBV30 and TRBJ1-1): SQTIHQWPATLVQPVGSPLSLECTVEGTSNPNLYWYRQAAGRGLQLLFYSVGIGQISSEVPQNLSASRPQDRQFILSSKKLLLSDSGFYLCAWSVRGILADFFGQGTRLTVV.

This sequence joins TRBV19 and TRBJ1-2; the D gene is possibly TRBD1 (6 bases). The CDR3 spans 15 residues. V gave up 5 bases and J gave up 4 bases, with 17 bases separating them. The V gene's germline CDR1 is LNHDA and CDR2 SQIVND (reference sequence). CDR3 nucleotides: TGTGCCAGTAGTGTCAACAGGGTGCCAGGCTATGGCTACACCTTC. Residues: CASSVNRVPGYGYTF.